This T cell receptor (beta chain) was documented in a study of post-analysis software for immune sequencing data (dated by TCRdb to 2015 to 2017). At the level of the whole study: Disease courses on record covered relapsing-remitting, secondary progressive and progressive-relapsing multiple sclerosis, though some patients had no subtype annotation. A subset of samples was prepared in parallel using single-end sample barcoding, then pooled and co-amplified after Illumina adapter ligation. The patient repertoires were set against about eleven previously published healthy control repertoires from donors whose ages ranged from 6 to 25 years. Study-wide findings and limitations: Multiple sclerosis patients had significantly lower normalized Chao1 diversity than controls, a result that suggests substantial peripheral T-cell clonal expansion. Patients showed significantly higher frequencies than controls for about five TRBV segments, among them TRBV5-6, TRBV5-1 and TRBV20-1. The multiple sclerosis patient group was slightly younger than the control group. Direct clustering with F measure showed strong co-clustering of samples prepared in the same batch, prompting a batch-effect correction.

From the germline V gene (reference sequence), CDR1 is DFQATT and CDR2 is SNEGSKA. The CDR3 spans 14 residues, from the cysteine through the phenylalanine. The entry retains the CDR3 DNA only, 42 bases that are in frame from base 1. The trim is 7 bases for V and 0 bases for J, with a gap of 13 bases between the germline ends. TCR beta repertoires were profiled from peripheral blood of approximately 13 young patients with multiple sclerosis to demonstrate the VDJtools post-analysis software. The multiple sclerosis patients were children and adolescents between roughly 6 and 16 years of age. Libraries were built with PCR. TCRdb names Illumina HiSeq 2500 as the instrument used. To reduce PCR and sequencing biases, unique molecular identifiers were incorporated into the TCR beta cDNA libraries. About 500,000 cDNA molecules were obtained for every 1 to 10 million input T cells, so each molecule roughly corresponded to one T cell. The patient libraries were prepared and sequenced with the same protocol used for the earlier healthy control dataset. Samples belonging to the same batch were prepared together, multiplexed and sequenced on a shared HiSeq lane. In the paper's pipeline: Raw barcoded reads were processed with MIGEC, discarding single-read molecular identifier groups before consensus assembly and CDR3 extraction. Clonotype tables were post-analysed with VDJtools, normalizing diversity by down-sampling all datasets to the smallest sample size. Repertoire overlap clustering matched CDR3 amino acid but not nucleotide sequences to correct batch-related cross-sample contamination. Through fastp at Q25 and MiXCR, TCRdb rebuilt clones from the public reads, retaining in-frame beta chains. Rows merge per CDR3 protein into single entries with the most common DNA and genes. For this entry, the V and J calls and clone size follow TCRdb and not the study's own pipeline. The sample table holds 350,000 to 450,000 distinct CDR3 sequences, of which approximately 33% were seen once. Around an eighth of the sample belongs to the ten largest clones.

Regarding this clonotype: Its antigen has not been determined. Nothing much larger sits one base from this clone, and base qualities are not available.

Sequencing was done on a sample of blood. The chain is assembled from TRBV20-1 and TRBJ2-1; the D gene is tentatively TRBD1 or TRBD2, each matching 5 bases. The TCR was taken from a girl aged 10 to 17 with multiple sclerosis. The DNA sequence follows: TGCAGTGTCATGGCAGGGAGCTCCTACAATGAGCAGTTCTTC. Its amino acids are CSVMAGSSYNEQFF.